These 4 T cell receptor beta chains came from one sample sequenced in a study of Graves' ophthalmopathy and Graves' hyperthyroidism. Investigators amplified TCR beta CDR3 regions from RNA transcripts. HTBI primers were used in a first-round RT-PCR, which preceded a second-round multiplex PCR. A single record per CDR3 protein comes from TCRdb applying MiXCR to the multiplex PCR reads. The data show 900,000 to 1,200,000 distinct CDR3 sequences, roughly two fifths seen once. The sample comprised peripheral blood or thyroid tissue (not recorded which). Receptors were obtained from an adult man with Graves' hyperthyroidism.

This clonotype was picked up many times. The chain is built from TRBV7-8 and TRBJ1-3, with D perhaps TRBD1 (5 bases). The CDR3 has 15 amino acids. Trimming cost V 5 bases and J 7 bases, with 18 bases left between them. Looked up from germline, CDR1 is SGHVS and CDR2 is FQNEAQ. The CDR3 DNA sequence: TGTGCCAGCAGCCCAAATTGGGGCCCCCAGAACACCATATATTTT. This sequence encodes CASSPNWGPQNTIYF.

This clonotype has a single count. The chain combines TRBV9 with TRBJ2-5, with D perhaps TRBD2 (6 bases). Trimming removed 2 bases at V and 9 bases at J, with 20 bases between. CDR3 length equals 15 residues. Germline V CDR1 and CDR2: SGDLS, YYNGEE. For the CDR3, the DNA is TGTGCCAGCAGCGTTCCGTCTCGACCTCGGGAGCCCCAGTACTTC. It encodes CASSVPSRPREPQYF.

This CDR3 is CASSLEDRGLYGYTF. CDR3 bases: TGTGCCAGCAGCCTAGAGGACAGGGGCCTCTATGGCTACACCTTC. The gene calls are TRBV7-9 and TRBJ1-2; 9 positions agree with TRBD1. This CDR3 contains 15 residues. Germline loops: CDR1 SEHNR, CDR2 FQNEAQ (reference sequence). V lost 5 bases and J lost 4; bases outside the gene matches: 8.

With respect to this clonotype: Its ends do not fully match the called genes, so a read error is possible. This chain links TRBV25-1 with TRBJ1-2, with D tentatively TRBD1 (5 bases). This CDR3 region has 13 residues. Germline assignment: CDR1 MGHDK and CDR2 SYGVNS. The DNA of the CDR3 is TGTACCAGCAGGCAGAGGGCTGGGGGAGGCTACACCTTC. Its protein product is CTSRQRAGGGYTF.